These T cell receptor beta chains were read from a single sample in a study of T-cell memory formation after mild COVID-19. TCRdb ran MiXCR on the 5' RACE reads and lists one entry per CDR3 protein. The sample has approximately 500,000 distinct CDR3 sequences, 25% seen once; the top ten hold approximately 12%. Material for sequencing was PBMCs or a T cell subset sorted from them (not recorded which). The receptors derive from an adult woman who had mild COVID-19 (a few samples of this study predate the infection). Cell type and time point are not known. Each CDR3 is given with its conserved first and last residue. Fields, in order: V gene, clone size, D gene, J gene, CDR3 DNA, CDR3 protein. A D gene is named only where the DNA matches it firmly. The size field is filled for only some rows; it gives once, few, many or a size class.

TRBV30	NA	TRBD1	TRBJ2-7	TGTGCCTGGAACAGGGGACCCTCCTACGAGCAGTACTTC	CAWNRGPSYEQYF
TRBV25-1	few	NA	TRBJ1-1	TGTGCCAGCAGAGGAACACCCCTTGGGACTGAAGCTTTCTTT	CASRGTPLGTEAFF
TRBV5-1	many	NA	TRBJ2-1	TGCGCCAGCAGCTTGACGGGAGAGCCTAATAATGAGCAGTTCTTC	CASSLTGEPNNEQFF
TRBV5-1	NA	NA	TRBJ2-7	TGCGCCAGCAGCCCGGGGGACATCGCCTCCTACGAGCAGTACTTC	CASSPGDIASYEQYF
TRBV5-1	NA	TRBD1	TRBJ2-1	TGCGCCAGCAGTCTTGGCCAGGGGGCGGGCGATGAGCAGTTCTTC	CASSLGQGAGDEQFF
TRBV7-8	few	TRBD1	TRBJ2-2	TGTGCCAGCAGCTTTACAGGGGCCGGGGAGCTGTTTTTT	CASSFTGAGELFF
TRBV14	few	TRBD2	TRBJ2-1	TGTGCCAGCAGCCCCGGTTTGGGGCGCGGGGGGGATGAGCAGTTCTTC	CASSPGLGRGGDEQFF
TRBV20-1	NA	NA	TRBJ2-1	TGCAGTGCCGACTACCGCAATGAGCAGTTCTTC	CSADYRNEQFF
TRBV7-3	few	TRBD1	TRBJ2-2	TGTGCCAGCAGCCCAAGACAGGGTATCACCGGGGAGCTGTTTTTT	CASSPRQGITGELFF
TRBV5-1	NA	NA	TRBJ2-1	TGCGCCAGCAGTTGGGACAACAACAATGAGCAGTTCTTC	CASSWDNNNEQFF
TRBV6-2/TRBV6-3	NA	NA	TRBJ2-5	TGTGCCAGCAGCCGCTCTAGCTTTGGGACCCAGTACTTC	CASSRSSFGTQYF
TRBV24-1	few	NA	TRBJ1-5	TGTGCCACCAGTGATTCGGGCAGCTCAGGCAATCAGCCCCAGCATTTT	CATSDSGSSGNQPQHF
TRBV9	few	NA	TRBJ2-7	TGTGCCAGCAGCCTAGGGCTAGCCCCCGCCTACGAGCAGTACTTC	CASSLGLAPAYEQYF
TRBV7-9	few	TRBD1	TRBJ2-7	TGTGCCAGCAGCATTCCGGGACAGGGTGCCGAGCAGTACTTC	CASSIPGQGAEQYF
TRBV6-5	NA	TRBD1	TRBJ1-2	TGTGCCAGCAGTCACGGACAGGGGTCCGACTATGGCTACACCTTC	CASSHGQGSDYGYTF
TRBV10-3	many	TRBD1	TRBJ2-5	TGTGCCATCAGTGAGCCGACAGGGTCGGAGACCCAGTACTTC	CAISEPTGSETQYF
TRBV27	NA	TRBD1	TRBJ1-1	TGTGCCAGCAGTACTTGGACAGGGGGCGGTACTGAAGCTTTCTTT	CASSTWTGGGTEAFF
TRBV20-1	NA	NA	TRBJ1-2	TGCAGTGCTAGCCCGACAGAATATGGCTACACCTTC	CSASPTEYGYTF
TRBV27	NA	NA	TRBJ2-1	TGTGCCAGCAGTTTATCCTTCGGGACCTACAATGAGCAGTTCTTC	CASSLSFGTYNEQFF
TRBV24-1	few	NA	TRBJ2-5	TGTGCCACCAGTGCGGGGGGCGAAGAAGAGACCCAGTACTTC	CATSAGGEEETQYF
TRBV20-1	few	NA	TRBJ2-7	TGCAGTGCTAGAGATCTCGGGACGGCTACCTACGAGCAGTACTTC	CSARDLGTATYEQYF
TRBV5-1	NA	TRBD1	TRBJ1-4	TGCGCCAGCAGCTCACAGGGGATTGCAACTAATGAAAAACTGTTTTTT	CASSSQGIATNEKLFF
TRBV6-2/TRBV6-3	NA	NA	TRBJ2-2	TGTGCCAGCACAAGACTATACGGGGAGCTGTTTTTT	CASTRLYGELFF
TRBV5-5	NA	TRBD1	TRBJ2-7	TGTGCCAGCAGCACCCGGACAGGAACGGGACATCACGAGCAGTACTTC	CASSTRTGTGHHEQYF
TRBV18	NA	NA	TRBJ2-7	TGTGCCAGCTCACCAAAGGGGGGCGAGCAGTACTTC	CASSPKGGEQYF
TRBV5-8	few	NA	TRBJ1-5	TGTGCCAGCAGTCCTAACCCGGACACTCGCAATCAGCCCCAGCATTTT	CASSPNPDTRNQPQHF
TRBV29-1	few	NA	TRBJ2-1	TGCAGCGTTGAACCTGTTGGGGGGCTCTTCTACAATGAGCAGTTCTTC	CSVEPVGGLFYNEQFF
TRBV29-1	NA	TRBD1	TRBJ2-1	TGCAGCGTTGATAGGACAGGGGGCAATGAGCAGTTCTTC	CSVDRTGGNEQFF
TRBV7-2	NA	TRBD2	TRBJ2-1	TGTGCCAGCAGCCCAGGGGCACTAGCGGGCAATGAGCAGTTCTTC	CASSPGALAGNEQFF
TRBV7-6	few	NA	TRBJ1-2	TGTGCCAGCAGCCCACGGACCTTATCTTATGGCTACACCTTC	CASSPRTLSYGYTF
TRBV3-1	NA	NA	TRBJ1-4	TGTGCCAGCAGCCAAATGTGGGGGCTTGGAGAAAAACTGTTTTTT	CASSQMWGLGEKLFF
TRBV7-6	few	NA	TRBJ2-5	TGTGCCAGCAGCTTAGCAGGGGGTTATAGAGAGACCCAGTACTTC	CASSLAGGYRETQYF
TRBV5-1	many	TRBD1	TRBJ2-7	TGCGCCAGCAGCCCTGAGGACAGGTTTGACTACGAGCAGTACTTC	CASSPEDRFDYEQYF
TRBV9	few	NA	TRBJ2-5	TGTGCCAGCAGCCCAGACTTGGACCCCCCCGGGGAGACCCAGTACTTC	CASSPDLDPPGETQYF
TRBV30	NA	NA	TRBJ1-3	TGTGCCTGGAGAGGCGGAGACTCTGGAAACACCATATATTTT	CAWRGGDSGNTIYF
TRBV24-1	few	NA	TRBJ1-2	TGTGCCACCAGTGATTTGTCCGGGGCGAACTACTATGGCTACACCTTC	CATSDLSGANYYGYTF
TRBV5-1	NA	TRBD1	TRBJ2-7	TGCGCCAGCAGCTTCTGGGGACAGGAATTTGGCGAGCAGTACTTC	CASSFWGQEFGEQYF
TRBV5-5	NA	NA	TRBJ2-2	TGTGCCGGCGGGACAGCGAACACCGGGGAGCTGTTTTTT	CAGGTANTGELFF
TRBV5-1	NA	NA	TRBJ2-1	TGCGCCAGCAGCTTGGACGAGGTAGCCTATGAGCAGTTCTTC	CASSLDEVAYEQFF
TRBV20-1	few	TRBD2	TRBJ2-1	TGCAGTGCTAGAGATGGTCTCGGGACTAGCGAGTACAATGAGCAGTTCTTC	CSARDGLGTSEYNEQFF
TRBV7-9	few	TRBD2	TRBJ2-1	TGTGCCAGCAGCTCGTTCGGGGGGGTAAACAATGAGCAGTTCTTC	CASSSFGGVNNEQFF
TRBV3-1	NA	TRBD2	TRBJ2-3	TGTGCCAGCAGCCCTGGACTAGCGGGGGACTACACAGATACGCAGTATTTT	CASSPGLAGDYTDTQYF